Following are 4 T cell receptor beta chains from one sample sequenced in a study of cytomegalovirus exposure and HLA in healthy donors (TCRdb year 2017). Receptor amplification or capture employed the immunoSEQ multiplex PCR assay. For the multiplex PCR, a mixture combining 60 forward primers for TCR Vbeta segments and 13 reverse primers for TCR Jbeta segments was used. What TCRdb holds here is the immuneACCESS table cut down to in-frame rearrangements. Part of the clones is not present; checked against another copy, under half of the missing clones reflect an unresolved V gene, and the others are unexplained. The sample data list tens of thousands of clones, and around three quarters of these were observed just once. Of the sample, approximately 4.6% falls within the top ten clones. Sample: PBMCs. These receptors came from a woman aged 35 to 49 in good health and CMV-seropositive.

The chain joins TRBV28 to TRBJ2-1; D remains unclear. The CDR3 sequence is 16 residues long. Germline V gene lookup returns CDR1 MDHEN and CDR2 SYDVKM. The germline V and J ends were trimmed by 2 bases and 3 bases, with 14 bases remaining between them. The CDR3 reads CASSLKKRYRYNEQFF. The CDR3 DNA is TGTGCCAGCAGTTTAAAGAAGAGGTATCGCTACAATGAGCAGTTCTTC. The complete variable domain, with remaining parts taken from reference TRBV28 and TRBJ2-1, reads DVKVTQSSRYLVKRTGEKVFLECVQDMDHENMFWYRQDPGLGLRLIYFSYDVKMKEKGDIPEGYSVSREKKERFSLILESASTNQTSMYLCASSLKKRYRYNEQFFGPGTRLTVL.

This clone appeared once. J is TRBJ2-3 and V is TRBV9; perhaps TRBD2 as D (5 bases). The CDR3 runs 16 residues. The V gene lost 4 bases and the J gene lost 0 bases, with 15 bases spanning the gap. The V gene's germline CDR1 is SGDLS and CDR2 YYNGEE. The CDR3 is CASSRRPAGSTDTQYF. CDR3 coding DNA: TGTGCCAGCAGCAGGAGGCCCGCTGGGAGCACAGATACGCAGTATTTT.

The V call is TRBV7-9, the J call TRBJ2-3; 10 nucleotides agree with TRBD2. The CDR3 covers 17 residues. The J segment lost 6 bases and the V segment lost 5 bases, leaving 14 bases of the junction unmatched. Germline V gives CDR1 SEHNR, CDR2 FQNEAQ (reference sequence). The DNA for the CDR3 is TGTGCCAGCAGCCCCCACCCCCTAGCGGGAGTAGGGGATACGCAGTATTTT. Its protein product is CASSPHPLAGVGDTQYF. The full variable domain, with the rest looked up from reference TRBV7-9 and TRBJ2-3, is DTGVSQNPRHKITKRGQNVTFRCDPISEHNRLYWYRQTLGQGPEFLTYFQNEAQLEKSRLLSDRFSAERPKGSFSTLEIQRTEQGDSAMYLCASSPHPLAGVGDTQYFGPGTRLTVL.

The chain combines TRBV9 with TRBJ2-5; 10 bases are shared with TRBD2. The V gene end was trimmed by 4 bases and the J gene end by 5 bases; junction bases not matched to a gene: 8. The CDR3 is 15 residues long. The V gene's germline CDR1 is SGDLS and CDR2 YYNGEE. The CDR3: CASSPRLAGVETQYF. The CDR3 coding sequence is TGTGCCAGCAGCCCCCGGCTAGCGGGAGTGGAGACCCAGTACTTC.